This TCR beta chain was obtained from a study of cytomegalovirus exposure and HLA in healthy donors. The PCR contained 60 Vbeta and 13 Jbeta primers. This table comes from immunoSEQ multiplex PCR, and its TCRdb copy is limited to in-frame clones, with some not included. Here the sample spans about 240,000 clones, 70% to 90% being singletons. A word on this clone: Antigen unknown.

Study results and caveats: A later analysis linked some 17,000 TCR beta sequences to HLA alleles at 0.05 false discovery rate.

The sample comprised PBMCs. This TCR was sampled from a girl aged 2-10 years in good health and CMV-seronegative.

This CDR3 reads CASSVDGGRETQYF. CDR3 DNA: TGTGCCAGCAGCGTAGACGGGGGGAGAGAGACCCAGTACTTC. The chain uses TRBV9 and TRBJ2-5; 7 bases map to TRBD2. Looked up from germline, CDR1 is SGDLS and CDR2 is YYNGEE. The CDR3 has 14 residues. Losses at the gene ends were 0 bases for V and 4 bases for J; bases not matched to a gene: 3.